This passage covers 9 T cell receptor beta chains from one sample sequenced in a study of cytomegalovirus exposure and HLA in healthy donors. Primers included in the PCR were 60 Vbeta and 13 Jbeta primers. Sequencing was performed with immunoSEQ multiplex PCR; in TCRdb, only in-frame clones are kept and a portion is missing. The sample has roughly 100,000 clones; 55% to 70% are singletons. The sample taken for sequencing was PBMCs. Receptors originate from a woman aged 50 to 60 in good health and CMV-seropositive.

The genes are TRBV7-9 and TRBJ1-2, with 9 bases identical to TRBD1. Germline CDR1 reads SEHNR; CDR2 reads FQNEAQ (reference sequence). The CDR3 spans 15 residues. The V segment lost 3 bases and the J segment 4 bases; nucleotides outside the gene matches: 6. The CDR3 reads CASSFTGGNPYGYTF. The CDR3 nucleotides read TGTGCCAGCAGCTTTACAGGGGGCAACCCCTATGGCTACACCTTC.

V and J are TRBV28 and TRBJ2-5; D is possibly TRBD2 (7 bases). Between the trimmed V and J ends, which lost 2 bases and 5 bases, there was a span of 15 bases. Looked up from germline, CDR1 is MDHEN and CDR2 is SYDVKM. The CDR3 extends over 15 amino acids. The CDR3 DNA follows: TGTGCCAGCAGTTTAGGGGGGGCGCGGGGGGAGACCCAGTACTTC. Protein sequence: CASSLGGARGETQYF.

The chain carries TRBV7-2 and TRBJ2-1; D unclear. Per the germline V gene, CDR1 is SGHTA and CDR2 is FQGNSA. This CDR3 spans 15 amino acids. With 1 base removed from V and 2 bases from J, the gap between germline ends came to 9 bases. The CDR3: CASSLGSVAYNEQFF. The CDR3 nucleotides are TGTGCCAGCAGCTTAGGCAGCGTCGCCTACAATGAGCAGTTCTTC.

This chain links TRBV4-1 with TRBJ2-1, with no clear D. CDR3 length: 15 amino acids. V was clipped by 0 bases and J by 5 bases, with 11 bases between them. The germline gives CDR1 MGHRA, CDR2 YSYEKL. CDR3 sequence (DNA): TGCGCCAGCAGCCAAGATAGCAGTGTTAACAATGAGCAGTTCTTC. It specifies CASSQDSSVNNEQFF.

This chain links TRBV19 with TRBJ1-1; 10 nucleotides agree with TRBD1. Germline CDR1 and CDR2: LNHDA and SQIVND (reference sequence). With 5 bases clipped from V and 2 bases from J, the junction kept 5 bases outside the gene matches. CDR3 length: 15 amino acids. CDR3 coding DNA: TGTGCCAGTAGTCCGACAGGGGGCTTTAACACTGAAGCTTTCTTT. Amino acids: CASSPTGGFNTEAFF.

This clone was counted a few times. The chain employs TRBV9 and TRBJ2-1; TRBD2 aligns across 13 bases. V lost 9 bases and J lost 9; bases outside the gene matches: 6. CDR3 length: 13 amino acids. Germline V gene sequence: CDR1 SGDLS, CDR2 YYNGEE. The CDR3 nucleotides are TGTGCCACCGGGACTAGCGGGGTGAGTGAGCAGTTCTTC. Its translation: CATGTSGVSEQFF.

The CDR3 loop is CASSPGTVNTEAFF. CDR3 nucleotides: TGTGCCAGCAGCCCAGGGACAGTGAACACTGAAGCTTTCTTT. V usage is TRBV5-4 and J usage is TRBJ1-1, with 7 nucleotides matching TRBD1. The trim removed 4 bases at V and 0 bases at J, leaving 3 bases unmatched. The germline gives CDR1 SGHNT, CDR2 YYREEE (reference sequence). CDR3 length equals 14 residues.

This clone was counted a few times. The CDR3 reads CASSPSDRDFEKLFF. CDR3 nucleotides: TGTGCCAGCAGTCCATCGGACAGGGACTTTGAAAAACTGTTTTTT. This chain connects TRBV7-2 to TRBJ1-4, with 8 bases fitting TRBD1. This CDR3 region has 15 residues. Germline V gene data show CDR1 as SGHTA and CDR2 as FQGNSA. With 6 bases clipped from V and 7 bases from J, the junction kept 10 bases outside the gene matches.

The rearrangement links TRBV7-9 to TRBJ2-7; 8 bases match TRBD1. Per the germline V gene, CDR1 is SEHNR and CDR2 is FQNEAQ (reference sequence). The CDR3 contains 17 residues. The V gene end was trimmed by 4 bases and the J gene end by 3 bases; junction bases not matched to a gene: 14. CDR3 in DNA: TGTGCCAGCAGCTCTCAGCCCTCGACAGGGGAAGACTACGAGCAGTACTTC. Protein sequence: CASSSQPSTGEDYEQYF.